The entry that follows covers one T cell receptor beta chain sequence. Its antigen is as yet unknown. The data belong to a study of T cell responses to AZD1222 COVID-19 vaccine. Study details: It was second doses at about 4 or about 12 weeks that were pooled. General observations from the study: With dominance at 160-218 and 743-854, vaccine-associated CD4 TCRs spanned spike. Every sample of the repertoires postdated the peak T cell response.

Profiled with immunoSEQ multiplex PCR; TCRdb holds only in-frame clones, not every one. The profile shows roughly 170,000 clones, roughly nine tenths of them singletons. The germline V and J ends were trimmed by 4 bases and 4 bases, with 17 bases remaining between them. The CDR3 totals 16 residues. In germline, CDR1 is SGHDT, CDR2 YYEEEE. The chain carries TRBV5-6 and TRBJ2-2; D perhaps matches TRBD1 (5 bases). The sequencing used peripheral blood, collected on day 0 of AZD1222 vaccination. The TCR was taken from an adult in good health. The CDR3 sequence is CASSLLGASVTGELFF. The CDR3 DNA is TGTGCCAGCAGCCTGTTAGGGGCTTCGGTCACCGGGGAGCTGTTTTTT.